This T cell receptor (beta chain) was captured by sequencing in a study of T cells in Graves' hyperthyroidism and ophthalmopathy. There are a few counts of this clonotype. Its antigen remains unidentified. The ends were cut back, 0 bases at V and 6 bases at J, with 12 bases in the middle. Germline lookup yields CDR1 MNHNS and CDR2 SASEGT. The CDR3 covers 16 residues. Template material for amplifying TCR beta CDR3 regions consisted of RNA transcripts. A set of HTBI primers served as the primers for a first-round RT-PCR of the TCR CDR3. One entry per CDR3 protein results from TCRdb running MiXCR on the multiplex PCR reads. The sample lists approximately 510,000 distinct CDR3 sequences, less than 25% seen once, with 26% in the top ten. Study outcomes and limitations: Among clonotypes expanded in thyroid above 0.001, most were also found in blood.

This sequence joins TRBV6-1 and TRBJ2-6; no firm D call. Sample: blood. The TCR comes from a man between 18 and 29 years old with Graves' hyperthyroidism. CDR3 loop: CASSEASSVSANVLTF. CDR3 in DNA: TGTGCCAGCAGTGAAGCGTCCTCCGTCTCGGCCAACGTCCTGACTTTC.